The 29 T cell receptor beta chains below all came from one sample that was sequenced in a study of shared clonotypes between healthy human individuals. Assay: immunoSEQ multiplex PCR; the TCRdb copy retains only in-frame clones and omits some. The table includes hundreds of thousands of clones, 70% to 80% detected once. The specimen sequenced was PBMCs. These receptors originate from a woman in her 40s in good health. Some clones in this sample may be carry-over from other donors' samples.

The chain's CDR3 is CASSSRNYGYTF. The DNA for the CDR3 is TGTGCCAGCAGTTCCAGAAATTATGGCTACACCTTC. V gene TRBV28 combines with J gene TRBJ1-2, with D hard to call. The CDR3 sequence is 12 residues long. The V end lost 4 bases, the J end lost 5 bases, and 8 bases lay between the germline ends. CDR1 is MDHEN and CDR2 is SYDVKM in the germline V gene.

This clone was found once. The chain employs TRBV6-1 and TRBJ2-6; D call uncertain. This CDR3 comprises 15 residues. V shed 3 bases and J shed 1 base, with 7 bases lying between them. Germline lookup yields CDR1 MNHNS and CDR2 SASEGT. The CDR3 sequence: CASSESVSGANVLTF. Here the CDR3 DNA reads TGTGCCAGCAGTGAGAGTGTATCTGGGGCCAACGTCCTGACTTTC.

On this clone itself: The same CDR3 arises from other DNA sequences in this sample as well. The V and J genes are TRBV7-6 and TRBJ2-1, with D possibly being TRBD2 (6 bases). Germline values: CDR1 SGHVS, CDR2 FNYEAQ. V lost 5 bases to trimming and J lost 2 bases, with 13 bases between them. There are 15 residues in the CDR3. DNA of the CDR3: TGTGCCAGCAGCCTAACTAGCAGTCCCTACAATGAGCAGTTCTTC. Translating it yields CASSLTSSPYNEQFF. The variable domain in full, with the rest retrieved from reference TRBV7-6 and TRBJ2-1, is GAGVSQSPRYKVTKRGQDVALRCDPISGHVSLYWYRQALGQGPEFLTYFNYEAQQDKSGLPNDRFSAERPEGSISTLTIQRTEQRDSAMYRCASSLTSSPYNEQFFGPGTRLTVL.

V usage is TRBV7-7 and J usage is TRBJ2-1; TRBD2 matches 14 bases. V shed 3 bases and J 4 bases; nucleotides not matched to a gene: 5. Germline CDR1 SSHAT, CDR2 FNYEAQ (reference sequence). This CDR3 spans 17 amino acids. The CDR3 spells CASSLGLAGAGYNEQFF. The CDR3 region has the DNA TGTGCCAGCAGCTTGGGACTAGCGGGAGCGGGATACAATGAGCAGTTCTTC.

CDR3 nucleotides: TGTGCCAGCAGTTCTTTGGGACAGGGAGGCACTGAAGCTTTCTTT. It encodes CASSSLGQGGTEAFF. The J gene is TRBJ1-1, the V gene TRBV28; TRBD1 aligns across 9 bases. V shed 4 bases, J shed 4 bases, and the junction held 7 bases outside the gene matches. The CDR3 loop spans 15 amino acids. Germline V lookup: CDR1 MDHEN, CDR2 SYDVKM.

The chain recombines TRBV20-1 with TRBJ2-7, with D uncertain. V lost 6 bases to trimming and J lost 7 bases, with 7 bases between them. Germline V lookup: CDR1 DFQATT, CDR2 SNEGSKA (reference sequence). This CDR3 has 9 residues. CDR3 coding DNA: TGCAGTGCCGGATTGGAGCAGTACTTC. It yields the protein CSAGLEQYF.

The CDR3 spells CASAVASSYNEQFF. In nucleotides, the CDR3 is TGCGCCAGTGCCGTAGCAAGCTCCTACAATGAGCAGTTCTTC. The rearrangement joins TRBV10-2 to TRBJ2-1; D unresolved. The CDR3 totals 14 residues. Germline CDR1 and CDR2: WSHSY and SAAADI. Trimming left V 9 bases short and J 0 bases short, with 12 bases between.

V usage is TRBV5-8 and J usage is TRBJ2-3, with a possible D match to TRBD1 (6 bases). The CDR3 is made up of 14 amino acids. V lost 10 bases and J lost 5, with 20 bases in between. Germline V CDR1 and CDR2: SGHTS, YDEGEE. The CDR3, as DNA: TGTGCCGACTCCTTAAGGGGGAGCGGAGATACGCAGTATTTT. Residues: CADSLRGSGDTQYF.

With respect to this clone: This sample also contains other DNA sequences that code for the same CDR3. This sequence joins TRBV7-2 and TRBJ1-1; D is possibly TRBD1 (6 bases). Germline V gene sequence: CDR1 SGHTA, CDR2 FQGNSA. V gave up 5 bases and J gave up 2 bases, with 12 bases separating them. The CDR3 totals 14 residues. The CDR3 is CASSPGAANTEAFF. The CDR3 DNA sequence: TGTGCCAGCAGCCCAGGGGCAGCAAACACTGAAGCTTTCTTT.

V and J are TRBV4-2 and TRBJ2-1, with 9 nucleotides matching TRBD2. Germline lookup yields CDR1 LGHNA and CDR2 YNFKEQ. This CDR3 has 13 residues. The V gene end was trimmed by 0 bases and the J gene end by 15 bases; junction bases not matched to a gene: 6. CDR3: CASSQERSGRWFF. The CDR3, as DNA: TGTGCCAGCAGCCAAGAAAGGAGCGGGAGGTGGTTCTTC.

The chain is built from TRBV7-9 and TRBJ1-5; D is uncertain. The ends were cut back, 1 base at V and 5 bases at J, with 9 bases in the middle. Germline values: CDR1 SEHNR, CDR2 FQNEAQ (reference sequence). CDR3 length: 14 amino acids. In DNA, the CDR3 is TGTGCCAGCAGCTTAGGGTACGGGGATCAGCCCCAGCATTTT. Its protein product is CASSLGYGDQPQHF.

As for this clone: With a far larger clone one base away, a read error is the likely cause. V is TRBV5-1 and J is TRBJ2-5; TRBD1 matches at 7 bases. Per the germline V gene, CDR1 is SGHRS and CDR2 is YFSETQ. Unmatched junction bases numbered 9, after V lost 3 bases and J lost 1 base. CDR3 length: 16 residues. Here the CDR3 DNA reads TGCGCCAGCAGCTCGGACGTGACAGGGATCCAAGAGACCCAGTACTTC. This codes for CASSSDVTGIQETQYF. The full variable domain, its missing parts supplied by reference TRBV5-1 and TRBJ2-5, is KAGVTQTPRYLIKTRGQQVTLSCSPISGHRSVSWYQQTPGQGLQFLFEYFSETQRNKGNFPGRFSGRQFSNSRSEMNVSTLELGDSALYLCASSSDVTGIQETQYFGPGTRLLVL.

This clone was detected once. This likely stems from a read error, as it lies one base from a far larger clone. The CDR3 nucleotides are TGCAGCGGGATGCTACAGGGGGCGTGGACTGAAGCTCTCTTT. It translates to CSGMLQGAWTEALF. The chain links TRBV29-1 to TRBJ1-1; 9 bases fit TRBD1. The length of the CDR3 is 14 residues. Germline V lookup: CDR1 SQVTM, CDR2 ANQGSEA.

CDR3 bases: TGTGCCAGCAGCCAAGATTACAGGGGGAATGAGCAGTTCTTC. It translates to CASSQDYRGNEQFF. The chain recombines TRBV4-2 with TRBJ2-1; 8 bases match TRBD1. Unmatched junction bases numbered 2, after V lost 0 bases and J lost 7 bases. The germline V gene encodes CDR1 LGHNA and CDR2 YNFKEQ. There are 14 residues in the CDR3.

J is TRBJ2-1 and V is TRBV4-3; D not resolved. CDR1 and CDR2 (germline): LGHNA, YSLEER. The CDR3 loop spans 18 amino acids. Trimming took 1 base from V and 8 from J, leaving 24 bases between them. In DNA, the CDR3 is TGCGCCAGCAGCCAAGGGGGTCTGGTGGCCTTCACCGTCCATGAGCAGTTCTTC. It codes for CASSQGGLVAFTVHEQFF.

In this sample, this clone turned up many times. The chain carries TRBV29-1 and TRBJ1-1; the D is unclear. Trimming shortened V by 8 bases and J by 0 bases, and 10 bases separated the two germline ends. Germline assignment: CDR1 SQVTM and CDR2 ANQGSEA. The CDR3 runs to 12 residues. The CDR3 sequence: CSFQVVNTEAFF. CDR3 DNA sequence: TGCAGCTTCCAAGTGGTGAACACTGAAGCTTTCTTT.

The chain is built from TRBV27 and TRBJ2-7; D remains ambiguous. This CDR3 region has 14 residues. From germline, CDR1 is MNHEY and CDR2 SMNVEV (reference sequence). Trimming shortened V by 2 bases and J by 1 base, and 9 bases separated the two germline ends. The DNA of the CDR3 is TGTGCCAGCAGTTTACGTCCGGGTTCCTACGAGCAGTACTTC. This encodes CASSLRPGSYEQYF.

V usage is TRBV28 and J usage is TRBJ2-1; tentative D call: TRBD1 (5 bases). Germline V gives CDR1 MDHEN, CDR2 SYDVKM. The CDR3 spans 13 residues. V lost 8 bases, J lost 15 bases, and 23 bases lay in between. The CDR3 here is CASYRTDLVRPFF. The CDR3 DNA reads TGTGCCAGCTACAGGACCGACCTCGTTAGGCCGTTCTTC.

This CDR3 is CASSELAGRSYEQYF. The CDR3 DNA sequence: TGTGCCAGCAGTGAACTAGCGGGACGTTCCTACGAGCAGTACTTC. V gene TRBV25-1 combines with J gene TRBJ2-7; 9 bases map to TRBD2. CDR3 length equals 15 residues. Germline V gene data show CDR1 as MGHDK and CDR2 as SYGVNS. V was pared by 2 bases and J by 1 base, with 3 bases of the junction left unmatched.

The V and J genes are TRBV5-4 and TRBJ2-1, with TRBD2 as a possible D gene (6 bases). Looked up from germline, CDR1 is SGHNT and CDR2 is YYREEE (reference sequence). The CDR3 runs 16 residues. V was shortened by 4 bases and J by 1 base, with 15 bases between the two germline ends. The CDR3 loop reads CASSMGASASYNEQFF. The CDR3 DNA sequence: TGTGCCAGCAGCATGGGAGCTAGCGCTTCCTACAATGAGCAGTTCTTC.

The genes are TRBV10-3 and TRBJ1-1; D uncertain. CDR1 and CDR2 from the germline V gene are ENHRY and SYGVKD. The V gene lost 3 bases and the J gene lost 6 bases, with 14 bases spanning the gap. The CDR3 spans 14 residues. Here the CDR3 reads CAISESGEWPEAFF. The CDR3 nucleotides read TGTGCCATCAGTGAATCAGGAGAATGGCCTGAAGCTTTCTTT.

J is TRBJ1-2 and V is TRBV5-1; D is undetermined. The ends were cut back, 3 bases at V and 2 bases at J, with 14 bases in the middle. The CDR3 spans 15 residues. Germline loops: CDR1 SGHRS, CDR2 YFSETQ. DNA for the CDR3: TGCGCCAGCAGCTCGTCCGGTGATAAAAACTATGGCTACACCTTC. Translation: CASSSSGDKNYGYTF.

This clone was detected many times. The chain joins TRBV28 to TRBJ2-5; maybe TRBD1 (6 bases). Trimming left V 7 bases short and J 0 bases short, with 15 bases between. The V gene's germline CDR1 is MDHEN and CDR2 SYDVKM. This CDR3 is 15 amino acids long. CDR3 protein: CASNTNRVNQETQYF. The CDR3 coding sequence is TGTGCCAGCAACACGAACAGGGTTAACCAAGAGACCCAGTACTTC. Drawing the rest from reference TRBV28 and TRBJ2-5, the complete variable domain is DVKVTQSSRYLVKRTGEKVFLECVQDMDHENMFWYRQDPGLGLRLIYFSYDVKMKEKGDIPEGYSVSREKKERFSLILESASTNQTSMYLCASNTNRVNQETQYFGPGTRLLVL.

This chain connects TRBV4-2 to TRBJ1-4, with 9 bases matching TRBD1. This CDR3 is built from 16 residues. Germline CDR1 and CDR2: LGHNA and YNFKEQ. V dropped 4 bases and J dropped 5; count of bases not matched to a gene: 8. DNA of the CDR3: TGTGCCAGCAGCCGGAGACCCGGGACAGGGAATGAAAAACTGTTTTTT. It codes for CASSRRPGTGNEKLFF.

The rearrangement links TRBV28 to TRBJ1-1; TRBD1 matches at 7 bases. The CDR3 is 16 residues long. V dropped 4 bases and J dropped 2; count of bases not matched to a gene: 10. The germline gives CDR1 MDHEN, CDR2 SYDVKM. The CDR3 sequence is CASSWDRSIRNTEAFF. The CDR3 DNA reads as TGTGCCAGCAGTTGGGACAGAAGTATACGAAACACTGAAGCTTTCTTT.

This clone was recorded a few times. This chain links TRBV5-4 with TRBJ2-1, with 10 bases matching TRBD2. From germline, CDR1 is SGHNT and CDR2 YYREEE (reference sequence). This CDR3 contains 15 residues. V trimming: 2 bases; J trimming: 6 bases; junction bases outside the gene matches: 5. CDR3 in DNA: TGTGCCAGCAGCTTATCAGCGGGAGGGCGCAATGAGCAGTTCTTC. Protein sequence: CASSLSAGGRNEQFF.

This clone was found once. V gene TRBV5-1 combines with J gene TRBJ1-1, with D possibly TRBD1 on 6 matching bases. The germline gives CDR1 SGHRS, CDR2 YFSETQ. The CDR3 is 13 residues long. Trimming removed 6 bases from V and 4 bases from J, with 13 bases in between. The CDR3 sequence: CASTWTAGTEAFF. CDR3 nucleotides: TGCGCCAGCACCTGGACAGCTGGCACTGAAGCTTTCTTT.

J is TRBJ1-1 and V is TRBV7-9, with TRBD1 as a possible D gene (5 bases). This CDR3 has 18 amino acids. The V and J ends lost 2 bases and 0 bases respectively, with 19 bases between them. Germline assignment: CDR1 SEHNR and CDR2 FQNEAQ (reference sequence). CDR3 residues: CASSLIRRSRGVNTEAFF. In nucleotides, the CDR3 is TGTGCCAGCAGCTTAATTAGGAGATCGAGAGGGGTGAACACTGAAGCTTTCTTT.

The chain's CDR3 is CATSRDPGQASVLTF. The CDR3, as DNA: TGTGCCACCAGCAGAGATCCGGGACAGGCCTCCGTCCTGACTTTC. The rearrangement uses TRBV15 and TRBJ2-6; 8 nucleotides line up with TRBD1. V was pared by 0 bases and J by 12 bases, with 7 bases of the junction left unmatched. The CDR3 runs to 15 residues. CDR1 and CDR2 (germline): LNHNV, YYDKDF (reference sequence).